Listed here are 17 T cell receptor beta chains from one sample, sequenced in a study of PD-1 blockade in classical Hodgkin lymphoma. TCRdb keeps only in-frame clones here, not all; method: immunoSEQ multiplex PCR. The sample includes over 20,000 clones, around 87% seen only once; the top ten take over 6%. The time point: newly diagnosed, previously untreated cHL patient sample. Magnetic negative selection, applied to thawed PBMCs, was used to isolate the CD8+ T cells. Sequenced: CD8+ T cells from blood. These receptors all come from a human donor with classical Hodgkin lymphoma.

The chain employs TRBV28 and TRBJ2-7; TRBD1 matches 12 bases. Germline V gene data show CDR1 as MDHEN and CDR2 as SYDVKM. V shed 6 bases, J shed 6 bases, and the junction held 12 bases outside the gene matches. CDR3 length: 16 amino acids. The CDR3 region is CASRTSPGQGAVEQYF. In DNA, the CDR3 is TGTGCCAGCAGGACAAGCCCGGGACAGGGGGCCGTCGAGCAGTACTTC.

This clone was detected only once. The gene calls are TRBV7-2 and TRBJ1-5; D gene unclear. The ends were cut back, 1 base at V and 3 bases at J, with 16 bases in the middle. The length of the CDR3 is 17 residues. CDR1 SGHTA and CDR2 FQGNSA come from the germline V gene. CDR3 DNA: TGTGCCAGCAGCTTAGTAGTGTGGAGGGTCGACAATCAGCCCCAGCATTTT. Encoded protein: CASSLVVWRVDNQPQHF.

The chain is built from TRBV6-5 and TRBJ1-1, with a weak D call TRBD1 (5 bases). From germline, CDR1 is MNHEY and CDR2 SVGAGI. Trimming pared 2 bases from V and 1 base from J, leaving 8 bases between. This CDR3 is 14 amino acids long. CDR3 in amino acids: CASSYDDRNTEAFF. The CDR3 nucleotides read TGTGCCAGCAGTTACGATGACAGGAACACTGAAGCTTTCTTT.

This clone came up a few times. The V gene is TRBV5-6, the J gene TRBJ2-7; D remains ambiguous. Germline V gene sequence: CDR1 SGHDT, CDR2 YYEEEE. This CDR3 spans 14 amino acids. Trimming stripped 4 bases from V and 3 bases from J, with 14 bases between. CDR3 amino acids: CASSASPNVYEQYF. DNA of the CDR3: TGTGCCAGCAGCGCCTCCCCCAATGTCTACGAGCAGTACTTC.

This clone was seen just once. CDR3 coding DNA: TGTGCCAGCAGCCCCCGGGGGGGGACCGAGGGTGCAGATACGCAGTATTTT. It yields the protein CASSPRGGTEGADTQYF. The rearrangement joins TRBV7-9 to TRBJ2-3, with TRBD2 identical over 8 bases. V lost 5 bases and J lost 4; bases outside the gene matches: 14. Germline V gene data show CDR1 as SEHNR and CDR2 as FQNEAQ (reference sequence). This CDR3 is 17 amino acids long.

The chain employs TRBV11-3 and TRBJ2-7, with TRBD1 matching 8 bases. This CDR3 has 14 amino acids. Germline V lookup: CDR1 SGHNT, CDR2 YENEEA. V lost 5 bases to trimming and J lost 3 bases; unmatched junction nucleotides: 6. This chain's CDR3 is CASSPRTGYYEQYF. CDR3 sequence (DNA): TGTGCCAGCAGCCCTCGGACAGGGTACTACGAGCAGTACTTC.

The chain employs TRBV4-3 and TRBJ1-3; the D gene is possibly TRBD1 (5 bases). Germline values: CDR1 LGHNA, CDR2 YSLEER. The CDR3 contains 16 residues. Deletions cut 1 base from V and 0 bases from J, with 10 bases between. This chain's CDR3 is CASSQGTSNSGNTIYF. The CDR3 nucleotides read TGCGCCAGCAGCCAAGGGACATCGAACTCTGGAAACACCATATATTTT.

The J gene is TRBJ2-7, the V gene TRBV19; no definite D call. Looked up from germline, CDR1 is LNHDA and CDR2 is SQIVND (reference sequence). The CDR3 is 16 residues long. V lost 1 base to trimming and J lost 0 bases, with 13 bases between them. In DNA, the CDR3 is TGTGCCAGTAGTATAGGTGGTCAGGCCCCCTCCTACGAGCAGTACTTC. It codes for CASSIGGQAPSYEQYF.

The J gene is TRBJ1-1, the V gene TRBV19, with TRBD1 as a possible D gene (5 bases). The CDR3 covers 13 residues. V was shortened by 9 bases and J by 1 base, with 12 bases between the two germline ends. Germline V CDR1 and CDR2: LNHDA, SQIVND (reference sequence). Here the CDR3 DNA reads TGTGCCAGCGGTCAGACAGCGAACACTGAAGCTTTCTTT. This codes for CASGQTANTEAFF.

J is TRBJ1-3 and V is TRBV19, with D possibly matching TRBD1 (6 bases). The V gene lost 2 bases and the J gene lost 10 bases, with 18 bases spanning the gap. The CDR3 loop spans 15 amino acids. CDR1 is LNHDA, CDR2 SQIVND, per germline (reference sequence). This CDR3 reads CASSIPGSGASTIYF. CDR3 bases: TGTGCCAGTAGTATACCGGGGTCAGGGGCCTCAACCATATATTTT.

In its sample, this clone was seen a few times. The J gene is TRBJ1-2, the V gene TRBV21-1. TRBV21-1 is classified as a pseudogene. The CDR3 has 19 amino acids. For the CDR3, the DNA is TGTGCCAGCAGCAAAAATCTAAACCGCCGGGAGCCAAAGAACTATGGCTACACCTTC. Amino acid sequence: CASSKNLNRREPKNYGYTF.

This chain joins TRBV13 and TRBJ2-7, with 7 bases that match TRBD1. The CDR3 is made up of 13 amino acids. Trimming cost V 5 bases and J 1 base; bases outside gene matches: 2. In germline, CDR1 is PRHDT, CDR2 FYEKMQ (reference sequence). CDR3 coding DNA: TGTGCCAGCAGCCCGGGACAGTCCTACGAGCAGTACTTC. Translated: CASSPGQSYEQYF.

This chain links TRBV7-9 with TRBJ1-1; no clear D gene. Germline CDR1 reads SEHNR; CDR2 reads FQNEAQ (reference sequence). This CDR3 has 16 amino acids. The V end was cut by 3 bases, the J end by 4 bases, with 18 bases between. CDR3: CASSFNPVGVGTEAFF. The CDR3 region has the DNA TGTGCCAGCAGCTTCAACCCCGTCGGGGTAGGCACTGAAGCTTTCTTT.

This chain connects TRBV5-1 to TRBJ2-1, with 8 bases identical to TRBD2. The CDR3 is made up of 15 amino acids. CDR1 SGHRS and CDR2 YFSETQ come from the germline V gene. V trimming: 4 bases; J trimming: 4 bases; junction bases outside the gene matches: 7. The chain's CDR3 is CASSTTSGGYNEQFF. The CDR3 region has the DNA TGCGCCAGCAGCACTACTAGCGGAGGTTACAATGAGCAGTTCTTC.

The chain uses TRBV30 and TRBJ2-7; D is possibly TRBD1 (5 bases). Germline loops: CDR1 GTSNPN, CDR2 SVGIG (reference sequence). The CDR3 totals 12 residues. Deletions cut 2 bases from V and 7 bases from J, with 12 bases between. The CDR3 protein is CAWSPRAREQYF. The CDR3 nucleotides read TGTGCCTGGAGTCCCAGGGCTAGGGAGCAGTACTTC. Full variable domain (rest looked up from reference TRBV30 and TRBJ2-7): SQTIHQWPATLVQPVGSPLSLECTVEGTSNPNLYWYRQAAGRGLQLLFYSVGIGQISSEVPQNLSASRPQDRQFILSSKKLLLSDSGFYLCAWSPRAREQYFGPGTRLTVT.

This chain joins TRBV30 and TRBJ1-2, with D tentatively TRBD1 (6 bases). The length of the CDR3 is 14 residues. Deletions cut 6 bases from V and 6 bases from J, with 20 bases between. Germline V CDR1 and CDR2: GTSNPN, SVGIG (reference sequence). CDR3 protein: CACLEGGAANGYTF. The DNA for the CDR3 is TGTGCCTGCCTCGAGGGGGGAGCGGCGAATGGCTACACCTTC.

The chain recombines TRBV6-6 with TRBJ2-3; TRBD1 matches 9 bases. The CDR3 length is 15 residues. V shed 2 bases, J shed 3 bases, and the junction held 3 bases outside the gene matches. Germline-derived CDR1 and CDR2 are MNHNY and SVGAGI (reference sequence). The CDR3 nucleotides read TGTGCCAGCAGTTACACGGGACAGGGAACAGATACGCAGTATTTT. It encodes CASSYTGQGTDTQYF.